This TCR beta chain appears in the sequencing data of a study of blood T cell repertoires in COVID-19. Study-level background: PBMCs, B-cell-depleted T cells, or T cells provided the cDNA or gDNA that made up the material.

Study processing details: From reference gene primer amplification, estimates of nucleated cell counts were derived. TCRdb's copy holds only in-frame clones and misses some; the assay was immunoSEQ multiplex PCR. V, J and clone size are those of that table, while D and trimming were read from the DNA. This sample yields 150,000 to 200,000 clones, of which approximately 83% are seen a single time; 9.5% to 13% belongs to the top ten. CDR3 size: 14 residues. V lost 4 bases and J 6 bases, leaving 13 bases between the germline ends. Germline-derived CDR1 and CDR2 are MNHNS and SASEGT. The sequence derives from a human donor with active or convalescent COVID-19. The donor label of this sample is uncertain. The specimen sequenced was peripheral blood. The gene calls are TRBV6-1 and TRBJ2-1; D may be TRBD2 (6 bases). The CDR3: CASSGRDFTNEQFF. The CDR3 DNA reads TGTGCCAGCAGTGGCCGGGACTTCACCAATGAGCAGTTCTTC.